Below, 22 T cell receptor beta chains from the same sample are listed, as sequenced in a study of cytomegalovirus exposure and HLA in healthy donors. With 60 Vbeta and 13 Jbeta primers, the PCR was carried out. Measured with immunoSEQ multiplex PCR; TCRdb has only the in-frame clones, and not every one. The sample contains more than 85,000 clones, roughly 80% of which appear only once. Specimen: PBMCs. All receptors derive from a man aged 25 to 40 in good health and CMV-seropositive.

The chain links TRBV5-1 to TRBJ2-3; D ambiguous. CDR3 length: 14 amino acids. Trimming shortened V by 4 bases and J by 2 bases, and 11 bases separated the two germline ends. Per germline, CDR1 SGHRS and CDR2 YFSETQ. CDR3 amino acids: CASSPTLNTDTQYF. CDR3 in DNA: TGCGCCAGCAGCCCGACTCTAAACACAGATACGCAGTATTTT.

The V call is TRBV9, the J call TRBJ2-7, with TRBD2 as a possible D gene (5 bases). The CDR3 extends over 15 amino acids. The germline gives CDR1 SGDLS, CDR2 YYNGEE. Trimming stripped 4 bases from V and 3 bases from J, with 17 bases between. CDR3 coding DNA: TGTGCCAGCAGCCCCCGCCCCCGGGGAAACTACGAGCAGTACTTC. This encodes CASSPRPRGNYEQYF.

This clone was detected once. This chain links TRBV5-1 with TRBJ1-6; possibly TRBD1 for D (6 bases). The V and J ends lost 4 bases and 0 bases respectively, with 23 bases between them. CDR3 length: 20 amino acids. Germline lookup yields CDR1 SGHRS and CDR2 YFSETQ. The CDR3 region is CASSPSNDRPTSSYNSPLHF. The CDR3 bases are TGCGCCAGCAGCCCATCGAATGACAGGCCGACGAGCTCCTATAATTCACCCCTCCACTTT.

The CDR3 sequence is CASSDRINSGLFF. Written as DNA, the CDR3 is TGTGCCAGCAGCGACAGGATAAATAGTGGCCTGTTTTTT. The V gene is TRBV5-5, the J gene TRBJ1-4, with D possibly TRBD1 on 6 matching bases. The V end was cut by 4 bases, the J end by 14 bases, with 18 bases between. The CDR3 loop spans 13 amino acids. CDR1 and CDR2 from the germline V gene are SGHKS and YYEKEE (reference sequence).

This clone has a count of ten or more. The chain carries TRBV28 and TRBJ2-1; 9 bases fit TRBD1. The CDR3 is 17 residues long. After removal of 5 bases from V and 1 base from J, the junction contained 9 bases not matched to a gene. The germline V gene has CDR1 MDHEN and CDR2 SYDVKM. The CDR3 sequence is CASSTPSGTGSYNEQFF. In nucleotides, the CDR3 is TGTGCCAGCAGTACCCCCTCCGGGACAGGGTCCTACAATGAGCAGTTCTTC.

This clone was seen just once. This rearrangement joins TRBV7-6 to TRBJ2-7; 7 bases fit TRBD2. Germline CDR1 and CDR2: SGHVS and FNYEAQ. The CDR3 spans 15 residues. V was clipped by 5 bases and J by 0 bases; unmatched bases: 7. The CDR3 DNA follows: TGTGCCAGCAGCATGGCGGGCGGGAGCTCCTACGAGCAGTACTTC. This encodes CASSMAGGSSYEQYF.

The V and J genes are TRBV2 and TRBJ1-6; TRBD1 matches at 7 bases. The V and J ends lost 6 bases and 0 bases, in that order; junction bases with no gene match: 8. Germline loops: CDR1 SNHLY, CDR2 FYNNEI. The CDR3 sequence is 17 residues long. CDR3 protein: CASSPRQGGSYNSPLHF. In nucleotides, the CDR3 is TGTGCCAGCAGCCCCCGACAGGGAGGCTCCTATAATTCACCCCTCCACTTT.

The chain is built from TRBV9 and TRBJ1-6; 7 bases align to TRBD1. CDR1 is SGDLS and CDR2 is YYNGEE in the germline V gene. V gave up 0 bases and J gave up 9 bases; unmatched junction bases: 6. CDR3 length equals 15 residues. The chain's CDR3 is CASSVGVTGPSPLHF. In DNA form, the CDR3 reads TGTGCCAGCAGCGTAGGGGTGACAGGGCCTTCACCCCTCCACTTT.

The chain couples TRBV5-1 to TRBJ2-1; 10 nucleotides agree with TRBD1. The CDR3 has 16 residues. The germline CDR1 and CDR2 sequences are SGHRS and YFSETQ. With 4 bases clipped from V and 2 bases from J, the junction kept 6 bases outside the gene matches. The DNA for the CDR3 is TGCGCCAGCAGCCCGGGGACAGGGGCGGCCTACAATGAGCAGTTCTTC. It specifies CASSPGTGAAYNEQFF.

This clone was counted between two and nine times. The V and J genes are TRBV7-3 and TRBJ2-1; TRBD1 is a possible D gene (6 bases). V lost 0 bases and J lost 10, with 10 bases in between. Germline values: CDR1 SGHTA, CDR2 FQGTGA. This CDR3 has 13 amino acids. The CDR3 loop reads CASSLTGAREQFF. The CDR3 DNA is TGTGCCAGCAGCTTAACGGGGGCCCGGGAGCAGTTCTTC.

This rearrangement joins TRBV9 to TRBJ2-1; 7 bases fit TRBD1. CDR1 is SGDLS and CDR2 is YYNGEE in the germline V gene. The CDR3 is made up of 15 amino acids. J gave up 2 bases and V 0 bases, and 2 bases lay outside the gene matches. CDR3 region: CASSVEGQPYNEQFF. The CDR3, as DNA: TGTGCCAGCAGCGTAGAGGGACAGCCCTACAATGAGCAGTTCTTC.

The chain joins TRBV5-1 to TRBJ2-7, with 8 positions matching TRBD1. J was trimmed by 3 bases and V by 4 bases; bases with no gene match: 0. The germline CDR1 and CDR2 sequences are SGHRS and YFSETQ. The CDR3 loop spans 12 amino acids. The CDR3 protein is CASSGTGYEQYF. The CDR3, as DNA: TGCGCCAGCAGCGGGACAGGCTACGAGCAGTACTTC.

This chain connects TRBV2 to TRBJ2-5; 8 bases align to TRBD1. Matching the DNA end better, TRBJ2-7 makes the J call doubtful. The CDR3 sequence is 15 residues long. Germline CDR1 reads SNHLY; CDR2 reads FYNNEI. The CDR3: CASSEGVQGAREQYF. The CDR3 DNA reads as TGTGCCAGCAGTGAAGGTGTGCAGGGGGCTCGCGAGCAGTACTTC.

The J gene is TRBJ1-3, the V gene TRBV11-3, with D possibly being TRBD1 (6 bases). CDR1 is SGHNT, CDR2 YENEEA, per germline. This CDR3 spans 15 amino acids. V lost 6 bases and J 5 bases, leaving 17 bases between the germline ends. CDR3 region: CASRTRWGQRNTIYF. DNA of the CDR3: TGTGCCAGCAGAACTAGGTGGGGGCAACGAAACACCATATATTTT.

J is TRBJ2-5 and V is TRBV27, with a tentative D call TRBD1 (5 bases). The V gene lost 3 bases and the J gene lost 3 bases, with 8 bases spanning the gap. The CDR3 has 13 residues. Germline lookup yields CDR1 MNHEY and CDR2 SMNVEV (reference sequence). CDR3 bases: TGTGCCAGCAGTTTTGCCAGGGAAGAGACCCAGTACTTC. Protein: CASSFAREETQYF.

The chain carries TRBV19 and TRBJ1-5, with 7 bases that match TRBD1. With V trimmed by 1 base and J by 4 bases, 4 bases remained unmatched. The CDR3 totals 15 residues. Germline values: CDR1 LNHDA, CDR2 SQIVND (reference sequence). The CDR3 DNA follows: TGTGCCAGTAGTATAGTAGGGGGCCGAAATCAGCCCCAGCATTTT. It codes for CASSIVGGRNQPQHF. Based on the CDR3 plus reference TRBV19 and TRBJ1-5, the full variable domain is DGGITQSPKYLFRKEGQNVTLSCEQNLNHDAMYWYRQDPGQGLRLIYYSQIVNDFQKGDIAEGYSVSREKKESFPLTVTSAQKNPTAFYLCASSIVGGRNQPQHFGDGTRLSIL.

The J gene is TRBJ1-2, the V gene TRBV5-6; no clear D. Trimming took 3 bases from V and 4 from J, leaving 13 bases between them. The germline CDR1 and CDR2 sequences are SGHDT and YYEEEE. The CDR3 is 14 amino acids. The CDR3 bases are TGTGCCAGCAGCTCATGGTGGGCTCCCTATGGCTACACCTTC. Protein product: CASSSWWAPYGYTF.

The chain uses TRBV10-1 and TRBJ2-3; 11 bases match TRBD2. The CDR3 is 16 amino acids. The J segment lost 1 base and the V segment lost 4 bases, leaving 4 bases of the junction unmatched. Germline V gene sequence: CDR1 WNHNN, CDR2 SYGVQD (reference sequence). The CDR3 sequence: CASSVTSGGGTDTQYF. Written as DNA, the CDR3 is TGCGCCAGCAGTGTTACTAGCGGGGGAGGCACAGATACGCAGTATTTT.

The V call is TRBV7-2, the J call TRBJ1-2, with 8 bases lining up with TRBD1. Trimming removed 5 bases from V and 8 bases from J; junction bases left unmatched: 10. The CDR3 sequence is 14 residues long. CDR1 is SGHTA, CDR2 FQGNSA, per germline. The DNA for the CDR3 is TGTGCCAGCAGCCCCCAGGTGGCAGGGGGCGGCTACACCTTC. Residues: CASSPQVAGGGYTF.

The rearrangement uses TRBV5-1 and TRBJ1-4, with no clear D. The CDR3 has 14 amino acids. Trimming took off 0 bases at V and 8 bases at J, with 11 bases between the two ends. Germline loops: CDR1 SGHRS, CDR2 YFSETQ. CDR3 in DNA: TGCGCCAGCAGCTTGGGGAGGGAGGGAGAAAAACTGTTTTTT. Its protein product is CASSLGREGEKLFF.

The CDR3 sequence: CASSLFGDYEQYF. In nucleotides, the CDR3 is TGTGCCAGCAGCTTGTTTGGAGACTACGAGCAGTACTTC. The chain links TRBV5-5 to TRBJ2-7, with D unclear. The CDR3 has 13 residues. V lost 1 base to trimming and J lost 3 bases, with 8 bases between them. Germline V gene lookup returns CDR1 SGHKS and CDR2 YYEKEE (reference sequence).

In regard to this clone: The junction shows a germline mismatch at one end, possibly a read error. The J gene is TRBJ2-7, the V gene TRBV30, with 7 bases that match TRBD2. Per the germline V gene, CDR1 is GTSNPN and CDR2 is SVGIG (reference sequence). This CDR3 region has 13 residues. The CDR3 protein is CAWSVGGNYGQYF. In DNA, the CDR3 is TGTGCCTGGAGTGTCGGGGGGAACTACGGGCAGTACTTC.